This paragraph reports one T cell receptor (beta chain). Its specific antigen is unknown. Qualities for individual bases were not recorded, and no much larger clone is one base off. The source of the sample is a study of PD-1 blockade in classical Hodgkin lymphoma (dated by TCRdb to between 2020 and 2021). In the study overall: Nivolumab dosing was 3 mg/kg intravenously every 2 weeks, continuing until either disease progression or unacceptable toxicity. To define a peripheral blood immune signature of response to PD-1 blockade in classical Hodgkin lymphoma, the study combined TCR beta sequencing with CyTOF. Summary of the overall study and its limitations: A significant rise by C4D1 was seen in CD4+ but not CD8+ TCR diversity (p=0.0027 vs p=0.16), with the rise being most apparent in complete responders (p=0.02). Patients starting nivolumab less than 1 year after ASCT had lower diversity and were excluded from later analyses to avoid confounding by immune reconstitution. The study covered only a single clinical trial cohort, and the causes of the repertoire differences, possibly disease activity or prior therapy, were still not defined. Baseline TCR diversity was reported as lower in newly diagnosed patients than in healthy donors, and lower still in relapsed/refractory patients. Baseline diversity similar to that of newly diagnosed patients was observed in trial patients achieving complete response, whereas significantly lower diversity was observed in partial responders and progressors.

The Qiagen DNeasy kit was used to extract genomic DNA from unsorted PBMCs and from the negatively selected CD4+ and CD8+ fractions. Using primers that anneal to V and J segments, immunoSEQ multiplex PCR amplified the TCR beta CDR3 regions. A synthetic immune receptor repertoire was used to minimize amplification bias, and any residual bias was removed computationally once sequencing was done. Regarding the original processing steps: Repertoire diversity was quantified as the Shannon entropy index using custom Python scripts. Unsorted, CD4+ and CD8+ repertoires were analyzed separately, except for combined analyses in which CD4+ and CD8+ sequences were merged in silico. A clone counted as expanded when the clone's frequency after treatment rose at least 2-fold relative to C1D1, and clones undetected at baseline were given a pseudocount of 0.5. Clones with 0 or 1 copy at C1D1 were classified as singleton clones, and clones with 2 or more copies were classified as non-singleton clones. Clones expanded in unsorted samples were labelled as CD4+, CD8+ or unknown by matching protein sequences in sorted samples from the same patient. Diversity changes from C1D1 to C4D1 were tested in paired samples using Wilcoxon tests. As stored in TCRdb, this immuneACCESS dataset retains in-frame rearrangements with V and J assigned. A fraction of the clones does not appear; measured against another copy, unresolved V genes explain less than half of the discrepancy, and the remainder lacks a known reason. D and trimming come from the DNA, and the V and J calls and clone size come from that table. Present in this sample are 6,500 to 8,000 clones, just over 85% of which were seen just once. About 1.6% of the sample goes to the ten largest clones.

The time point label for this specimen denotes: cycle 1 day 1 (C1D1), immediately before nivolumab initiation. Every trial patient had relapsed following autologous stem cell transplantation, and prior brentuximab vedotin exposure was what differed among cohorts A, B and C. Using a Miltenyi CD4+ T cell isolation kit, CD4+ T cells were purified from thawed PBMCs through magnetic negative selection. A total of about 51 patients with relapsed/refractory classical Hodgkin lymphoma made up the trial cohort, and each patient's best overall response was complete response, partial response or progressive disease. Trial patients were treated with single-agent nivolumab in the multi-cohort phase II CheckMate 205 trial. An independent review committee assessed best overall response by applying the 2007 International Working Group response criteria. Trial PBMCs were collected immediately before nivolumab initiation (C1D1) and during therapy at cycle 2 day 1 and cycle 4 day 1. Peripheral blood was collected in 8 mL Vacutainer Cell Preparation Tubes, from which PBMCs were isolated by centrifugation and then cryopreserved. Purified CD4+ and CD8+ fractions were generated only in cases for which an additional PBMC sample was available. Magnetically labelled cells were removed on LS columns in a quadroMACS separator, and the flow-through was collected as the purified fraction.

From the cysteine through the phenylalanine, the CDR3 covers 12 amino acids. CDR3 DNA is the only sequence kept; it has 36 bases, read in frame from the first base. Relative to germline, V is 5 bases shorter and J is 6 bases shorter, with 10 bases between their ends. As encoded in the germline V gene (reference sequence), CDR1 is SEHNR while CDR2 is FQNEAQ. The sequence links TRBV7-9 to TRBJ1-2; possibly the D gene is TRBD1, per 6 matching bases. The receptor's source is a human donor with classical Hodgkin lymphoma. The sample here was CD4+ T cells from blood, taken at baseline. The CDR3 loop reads CASSPYRDGYTF. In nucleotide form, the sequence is TGTGCCAGCAGCCCTTACAGGGATGGCTACACCTTC. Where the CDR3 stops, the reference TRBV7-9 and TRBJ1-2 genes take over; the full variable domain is DTGVSQNPRHKITKRGQNVTFRCDPISEHNRLYWYRQTLGQGPEFLTYFQNEAQLEKSRLLSDRFSAERPKGSFSTLEIQRTEQGDSAMYLCASSPYRDGYTFGSGTRLTVV.